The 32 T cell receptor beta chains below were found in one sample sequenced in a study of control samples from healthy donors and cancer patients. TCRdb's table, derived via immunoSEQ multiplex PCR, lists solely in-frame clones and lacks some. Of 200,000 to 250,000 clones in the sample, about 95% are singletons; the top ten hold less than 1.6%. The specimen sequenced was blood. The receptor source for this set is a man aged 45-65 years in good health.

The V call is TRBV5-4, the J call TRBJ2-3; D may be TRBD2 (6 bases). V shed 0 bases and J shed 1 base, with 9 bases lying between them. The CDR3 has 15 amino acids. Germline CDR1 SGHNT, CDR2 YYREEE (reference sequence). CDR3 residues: CASSLVPGGTDTQYF. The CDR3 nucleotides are TGTGCCAGCAGCTTGGTTCCGGGGGGCACAGATACGCAGTATTTT.

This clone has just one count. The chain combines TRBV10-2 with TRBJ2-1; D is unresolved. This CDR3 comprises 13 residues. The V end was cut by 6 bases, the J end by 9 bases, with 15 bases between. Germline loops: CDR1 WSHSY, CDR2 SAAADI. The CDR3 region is CASRADLIGEQFF. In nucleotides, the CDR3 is TGCGCCAGCAGGGCAGACTTGATCGGTGAGCAGTTCTTC.

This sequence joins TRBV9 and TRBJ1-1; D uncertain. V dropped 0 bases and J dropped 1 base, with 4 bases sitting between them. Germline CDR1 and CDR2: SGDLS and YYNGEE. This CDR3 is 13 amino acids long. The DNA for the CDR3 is TGTGCCAGCAGCGTAGAACAGAACACTGAAGCTTTCTTT. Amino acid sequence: CASSVEQNTEAFF. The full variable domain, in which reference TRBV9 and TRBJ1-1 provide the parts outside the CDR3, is DSGVTQTPKHLITATGQRVTLRCSPRSGDLSVYWYQQSLDQGLQFLIQYYNGEERAKGNILERFSAQQFPDLHSELNLSSLELGDSALYFCASSVEQNTEAFFGQGTRLTVV.

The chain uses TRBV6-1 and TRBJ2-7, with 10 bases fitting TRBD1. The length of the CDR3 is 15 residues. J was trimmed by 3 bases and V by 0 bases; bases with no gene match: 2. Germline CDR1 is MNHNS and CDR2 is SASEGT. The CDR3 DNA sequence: TGTGCCAGCAGTGAAGCTGGGACAGGGGTCTACGAGCAGTACTTC. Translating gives CASSEAGTGVYEQYF.

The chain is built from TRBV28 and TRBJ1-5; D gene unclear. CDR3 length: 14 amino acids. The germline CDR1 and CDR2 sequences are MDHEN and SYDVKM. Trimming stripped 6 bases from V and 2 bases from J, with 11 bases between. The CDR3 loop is CASRGGGGNQPQHF. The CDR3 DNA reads TGTGCCAGCAGGGGAGGCGGGGGCAATCAGCCCCAGCATTTT.

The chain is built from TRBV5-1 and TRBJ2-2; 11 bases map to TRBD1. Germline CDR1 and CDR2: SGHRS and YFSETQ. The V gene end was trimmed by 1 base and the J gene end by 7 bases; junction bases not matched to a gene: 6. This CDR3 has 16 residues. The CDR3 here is CASSLIGQGAIGELFF. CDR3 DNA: TGCGCCAGCAGCTTGATTGGACAGGGGGCAATCGGGGAGCTGTTTTTT.

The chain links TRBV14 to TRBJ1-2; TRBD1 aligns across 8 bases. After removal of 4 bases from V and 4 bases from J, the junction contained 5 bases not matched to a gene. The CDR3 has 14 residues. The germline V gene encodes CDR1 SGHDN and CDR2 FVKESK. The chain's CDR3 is CASSPPGTGYGYTF. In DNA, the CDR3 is TGTGCCAGCAGCCCCCCAGGGACAGGCTATGGCTACACCTTC.

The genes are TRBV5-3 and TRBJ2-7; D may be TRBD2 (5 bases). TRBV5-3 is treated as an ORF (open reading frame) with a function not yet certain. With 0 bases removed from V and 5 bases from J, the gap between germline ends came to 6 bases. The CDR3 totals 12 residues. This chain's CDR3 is CARSLARDEQYF. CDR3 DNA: TGTGCCAGAAGCTTGGCGAGGGACGAGCAGTACTTC.

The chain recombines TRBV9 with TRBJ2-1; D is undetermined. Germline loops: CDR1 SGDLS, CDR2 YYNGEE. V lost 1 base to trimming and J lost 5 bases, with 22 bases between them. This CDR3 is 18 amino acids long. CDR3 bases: TGTGCCAGCAGCGTACCCCATGATAGGGTCGGTTTTGACAATGAGCAGTTCTTC. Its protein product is CASSVPHDRVGFDNEQFF. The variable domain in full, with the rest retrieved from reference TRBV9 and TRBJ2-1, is DSGVTQTPKHLITATGQRVTLRCSPRSGDLSVYWYQQSLDQGLQFLIQYYNGEERAKGNILERFSAQQFPDLHSELNLSSLELGDSALYFCASSVPHDRVGFDNEQFFGPGTRLTVL.

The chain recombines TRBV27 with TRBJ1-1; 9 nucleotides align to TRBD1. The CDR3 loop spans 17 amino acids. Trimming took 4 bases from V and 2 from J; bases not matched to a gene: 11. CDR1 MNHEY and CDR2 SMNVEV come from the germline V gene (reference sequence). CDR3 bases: TGTGCCAGCAGTTCCTCCTTTAGGACAGGGGACAACACTGAAGCTTTCTTT. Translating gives CASSSSFRTGDNTEAFF.

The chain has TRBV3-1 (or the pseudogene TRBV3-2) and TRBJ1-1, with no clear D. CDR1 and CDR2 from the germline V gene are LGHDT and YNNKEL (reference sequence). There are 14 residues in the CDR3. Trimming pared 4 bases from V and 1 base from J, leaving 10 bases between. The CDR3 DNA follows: TGTGCCAGCAGCCTTAGGTCGGCGAACACTGAAGCTTTCTTT. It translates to CASSLRSANTEAFF.

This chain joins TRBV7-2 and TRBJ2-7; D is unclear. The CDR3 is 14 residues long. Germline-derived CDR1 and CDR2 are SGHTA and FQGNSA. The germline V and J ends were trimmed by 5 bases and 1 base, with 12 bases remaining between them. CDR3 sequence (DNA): TGTGCCAGCAGCCTAACCGCTAAGTCCTACGAGCAGTACTTC. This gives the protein CASSLTAKSYEQYF.

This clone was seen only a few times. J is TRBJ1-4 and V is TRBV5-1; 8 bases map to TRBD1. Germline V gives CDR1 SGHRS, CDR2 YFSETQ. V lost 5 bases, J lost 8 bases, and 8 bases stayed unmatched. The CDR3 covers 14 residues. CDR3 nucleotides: TGCGCCAGCAGTTTTGGACAGGGACAAGAAAAACTGTTTTTT. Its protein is CASSFGQGQEKLFF.

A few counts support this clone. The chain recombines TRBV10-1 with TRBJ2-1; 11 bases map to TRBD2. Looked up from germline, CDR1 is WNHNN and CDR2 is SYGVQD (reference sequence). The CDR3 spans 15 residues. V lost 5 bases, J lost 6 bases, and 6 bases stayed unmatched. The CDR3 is CASSISGGASNEQFF. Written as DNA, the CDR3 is TGCGCCAGCAGTATTAGCGGGGGGGCCTCCAATGAGCAGTTCTTC.

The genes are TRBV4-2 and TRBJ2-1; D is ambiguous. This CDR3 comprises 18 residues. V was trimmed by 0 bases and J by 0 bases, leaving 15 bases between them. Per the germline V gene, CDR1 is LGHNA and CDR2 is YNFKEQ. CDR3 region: CASSQERPGRSSYNEQFF. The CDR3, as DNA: TGTGCCAGCAGCCAAGAAAGGCCTGGCCGGAGCTCCTACAATGAGCAGTTCTTC.

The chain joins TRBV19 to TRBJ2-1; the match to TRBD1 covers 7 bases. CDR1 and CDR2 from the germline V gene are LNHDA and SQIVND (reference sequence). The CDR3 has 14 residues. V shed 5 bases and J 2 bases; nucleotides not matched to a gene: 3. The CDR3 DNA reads TGTGCCAGTAGTGAACAGGGGACCTACAATGAGCAGTTCTTC. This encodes CASSEQGTYNEQFF.

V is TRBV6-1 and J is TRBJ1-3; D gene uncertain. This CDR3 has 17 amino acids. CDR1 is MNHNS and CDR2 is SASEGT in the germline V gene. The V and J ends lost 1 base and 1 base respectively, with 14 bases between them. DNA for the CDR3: TGTGCCAGCAGTGAAGTAATAGGGTTTTCGTCTGGAAACACCATATATTTT. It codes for CASSEVIGFSSGNTIYF.

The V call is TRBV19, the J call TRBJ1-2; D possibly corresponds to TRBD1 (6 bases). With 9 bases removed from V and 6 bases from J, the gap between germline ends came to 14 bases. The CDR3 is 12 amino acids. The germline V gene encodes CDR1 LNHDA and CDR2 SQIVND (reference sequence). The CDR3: CASTRTDDGYTF. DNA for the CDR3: TGTGCCAGCACCAGGACAGATGATGGCTACACCTTC. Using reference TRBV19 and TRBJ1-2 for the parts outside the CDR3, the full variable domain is DGGITQSPKYLFRKEGQNVTLSCEQNLNHDAMYWYRQDPGQGLRLIYYSQIVNDFQKGDIAEGYSVSREKKESFPLTVTSAQKNPTAFYLCASTRTDDGYTFGSGTRLTVV.

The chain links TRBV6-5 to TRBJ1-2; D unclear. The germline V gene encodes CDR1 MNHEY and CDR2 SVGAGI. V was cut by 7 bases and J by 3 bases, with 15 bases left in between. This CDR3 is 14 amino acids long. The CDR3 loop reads CASTKDGGYYGYTF. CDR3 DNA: TGTGCCAGCACCAAAGATGGAGGCTACTATGGCTACACCTTC.

CDR3 residues: CASSEANRGEQPQHF. CDR3 coding DNA: TGTGCCAGCAGTGAAGCAAACAGGGGTGAGCAGCCCCAGCATTTT. The J gene is TRBJ1-5, the V gene TRBV6-1; 7 bases map to TRBD1. Trimming at V came to 0 bases and at J to 7 bases, leaving 6 bases not matched to a gene. The CDR3 spans 15 residues. CDR1 MNHNS and CDR2 SASEGT come from the germline V gene.

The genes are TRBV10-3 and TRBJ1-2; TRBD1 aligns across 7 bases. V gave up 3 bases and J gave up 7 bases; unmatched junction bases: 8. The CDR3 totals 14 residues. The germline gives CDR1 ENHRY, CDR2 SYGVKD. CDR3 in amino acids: CAISDRGREVGYTF. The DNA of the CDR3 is TGTGCCATCAGTGATAGGGGGCGAGAGGTTGGCTACACCTTC.

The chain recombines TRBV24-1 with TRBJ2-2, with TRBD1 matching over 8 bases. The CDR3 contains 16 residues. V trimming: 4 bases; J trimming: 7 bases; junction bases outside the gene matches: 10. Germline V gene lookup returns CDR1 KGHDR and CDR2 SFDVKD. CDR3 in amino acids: CATSDPGQGRFGELFF. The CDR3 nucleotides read TGTGCCACCAGTGACCCTGGACAGGGACGGTTCGGGGAGCTGTTTTTT.

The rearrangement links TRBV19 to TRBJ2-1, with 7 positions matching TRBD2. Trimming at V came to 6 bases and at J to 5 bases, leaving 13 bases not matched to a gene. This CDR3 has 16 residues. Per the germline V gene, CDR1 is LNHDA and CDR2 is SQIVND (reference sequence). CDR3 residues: CASSPWRGTLNNEQFF. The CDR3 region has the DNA TGTGCCAGTAGCCCCTGGCGGGGGACCCTGAACAATGAGCAGTTCTTC.

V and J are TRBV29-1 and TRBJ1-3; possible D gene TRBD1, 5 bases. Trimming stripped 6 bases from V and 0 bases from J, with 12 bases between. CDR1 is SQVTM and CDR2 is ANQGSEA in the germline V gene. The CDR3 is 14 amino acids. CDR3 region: CSVGGFNSGNTIYF. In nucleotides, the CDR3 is TGCAGCGTGGGGGGGTTCAACTCTGGAAACACCATATATTTT. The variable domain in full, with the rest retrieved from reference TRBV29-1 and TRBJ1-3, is SAVISQKPSRDICQRGTSLTIQCQVDSQVTMMFWYRQQPGQSLTLIATANQGSEATYESGFVIDKFPISRPNLTFSTLTVSNMSPEDSSIYLCSVGGFNSGNTIYFGEGSWLTVV.

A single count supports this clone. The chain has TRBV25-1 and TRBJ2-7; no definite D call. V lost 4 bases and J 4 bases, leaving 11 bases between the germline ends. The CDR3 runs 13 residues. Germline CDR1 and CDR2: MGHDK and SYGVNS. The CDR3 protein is CASSAPNSYEQYF. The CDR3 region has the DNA TGTGCCAGCAGTGCCCCGAATAGTTACGAGCAGTACTTC.

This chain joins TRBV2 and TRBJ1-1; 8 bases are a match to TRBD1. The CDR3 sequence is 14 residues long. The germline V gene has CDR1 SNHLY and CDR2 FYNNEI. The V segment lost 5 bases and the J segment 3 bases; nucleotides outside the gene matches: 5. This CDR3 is CASSSTGDDTEAFF. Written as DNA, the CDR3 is TGTGCCAGCAGTTCGACAGGGGATGACACTGAAGCTTTCTTT.

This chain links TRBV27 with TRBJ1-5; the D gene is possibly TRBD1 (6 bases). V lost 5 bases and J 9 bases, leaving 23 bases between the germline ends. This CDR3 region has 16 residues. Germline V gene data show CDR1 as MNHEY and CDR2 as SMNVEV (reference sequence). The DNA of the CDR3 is TGTGCCAGCAGTGCTTCGGGACACCGTTCCCCCTCGCCCCAGCATTTT. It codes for CASSASGHRSPSPQHF.

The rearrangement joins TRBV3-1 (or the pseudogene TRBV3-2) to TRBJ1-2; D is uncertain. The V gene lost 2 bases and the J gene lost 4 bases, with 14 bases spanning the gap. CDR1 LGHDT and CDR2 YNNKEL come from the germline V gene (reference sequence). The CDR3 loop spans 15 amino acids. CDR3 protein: CASSQLSGGPYGYTF. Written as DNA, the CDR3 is TGTGCCAGCAGCCAACTTAGTGGAGGCCCCTATGGCTACACCTTC.

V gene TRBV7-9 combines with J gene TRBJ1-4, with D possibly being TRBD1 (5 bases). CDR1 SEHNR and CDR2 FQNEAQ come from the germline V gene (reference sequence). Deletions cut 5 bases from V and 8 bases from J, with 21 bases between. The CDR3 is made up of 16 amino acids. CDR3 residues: CASSHPRGGVSEKLFF. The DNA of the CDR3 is TGTGCCAGCAGCCACCCTAGGGGTGGGGTGAGCGAAAAACTGTTTTTT.

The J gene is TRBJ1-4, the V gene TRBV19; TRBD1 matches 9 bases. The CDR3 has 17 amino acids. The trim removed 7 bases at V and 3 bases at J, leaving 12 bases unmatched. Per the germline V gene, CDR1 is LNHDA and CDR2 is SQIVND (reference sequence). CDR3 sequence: CASIRVGTGLPNEKLFF. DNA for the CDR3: TGTGCCAGTATCCGAGTGGGGACAGGGCTCCCTAATGAAAAACTGTTTTTT.

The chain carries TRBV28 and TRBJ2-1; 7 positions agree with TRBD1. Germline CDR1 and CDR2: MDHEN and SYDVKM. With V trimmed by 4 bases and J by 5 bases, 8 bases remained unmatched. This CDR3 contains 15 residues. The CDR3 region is CASSYSGQVDNEQFF. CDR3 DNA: TGTGCCAGCAGTTACTCAGGACAGGTGGACAATGAGCAGTTCTTC. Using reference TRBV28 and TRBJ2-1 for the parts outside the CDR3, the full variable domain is DVKVTQSSRYLVKRTGEKVFLECVQDMDHENMFWYRQDPGLGLRLIYFSYDVKMKEKGDIPEGYSVSREKKERFSLILESASTNQTSMYLCASSYSGQVDNEQFFGPGTRLTVL.

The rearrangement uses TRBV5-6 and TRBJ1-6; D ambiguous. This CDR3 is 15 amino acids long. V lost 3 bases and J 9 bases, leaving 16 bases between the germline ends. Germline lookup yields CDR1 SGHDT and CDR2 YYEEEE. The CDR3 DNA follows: TGTGCCAGCAGCTCACTCCAGCTTTTGACTTCACCCCTCCACTTT. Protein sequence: CASSSLQLLTSPLHF.